This T cell receptor (beta chain) was identified during a study of identical twins. Study findings and constraints: Invariant cells of the MAIT and iNKT types might have partly distorted the zero-insertion analyses. Where beta out-of-frame sequences were concerned, excess twin sharing was weaker. Shared out-of-frame alpha sequences (those common to twins) showed excess low generation probability.

Germline-derived CDR1 and CDR2 are SEHNR and FQNEAQ (reference sequence). This CDR3 has 15 residues. V lost 5 bases, J lost 6 bases, and 20 bases lay in between. cDNA carried unique molecular identifiers, and a universal primer site was added by template switching. Using its own MiXCR run on the 5' RACE reads, TCRdb lists one record per CDR3 protein. The repertoire has a few hundred thousand distinct CDR3 sequences, more than 9% of them found once; the top ten carry around 3%. This clonotype was recorded a few times. The antigen is not known. This sample also belongs to another study, concerning yellow fever vaccine responses in identical twins.

The specimen sequenced was PBMCs. This chain joins TRBV7-9 and TRBJ2-7, with D perhaps matching TRBD1 (7 bases). This receptor was taken from a young woman in good health. CDR3 sequence reads: CASSRESKQGGEQYF. For the CDR3, the DNA is TGTGCCAGCAGCCGCGAGAGTAAGCAGGGGGGCGAGCAGTACTTC.